Listed below are T cell receptor beta chains from one sample, sequenced in a study of control samples from healthy donors and cancer patients. Profiling relied on immunoSEQ multiplex PCR, and the TCRdb table lists in-frame clones only, not all of them. The sample consists of 98,000 or so clones, 82% of them appearing once. The sample taken for sequencing was blood. All receptors come from a man between 60 and 75 years old in good health. The CDR3 runs from the conserved cysteine through the conserved F or W. A D gene is named only where the DNA matches it firmly. Not all rows give a size; the values are once, few, many and, for expanded clones, a class.

J gene	clone size	V gene	D gene	CDR3 DNA	CDR3 protein
TRBJ2-3	NA	TRBV18	NA	TGTGCCAGCTCACCATACTCCACAGATACGCAGTATTTT	CASSPYSTDTQYF
TRBJ2-7	NA	TRBV2	NA	TGTGCCAGCAGATACACCGGGACTGACGAGCAGTACTTC	CASRYTGTDEQYF
TRBJ1-2	few	TRBV20-1	TRBD1	TGCAGTGCAAGTCTCGGGACAGGTTATGGCTACACCTTC	CSASLGTGYGYTF
TRBJ1-6	NA	TRBV2	NA	TGTGCCAGCAGTGAAGAGTCCCGTTCACCCCTCCACTTT	CASSEESRSPLHF
TRBJ1-6	NA	TRBV2	TRBD1	TGTGCCAGCAGTGAAACAGGGGGCGCGAGGAATTCACCCCTCCACTTT	CASSETGGARNSPLHF
TRBJ2-3	NA	TRBV6-6	TRBD1	TGTGCCAGCAGCTCACCTACCGGGACAGGGGGCTTGCGGTTCACAGATACGCAGTATTTT	CASSSPTGTGGLRFTDTQYF
TRBJ2-5	NA	TRBV6-1	NA	TGTGCCAGCAGTGAAGCGAAAGCTACTCAAGAGACCCAGTACTTC	CASSEAKATQETQYF
TRBJ1-1	NA	TRBV11-1	TRBD1	TGTGCCAGCAGCTCTGCCGGGACAGTGAACACTGAAGCTTTCTTT	CASSSAGTVNTEAFF
TRBJ1-2	NA	TRBV15	NA	TGTGCCACCAGCAGAGACGAGGATGGCTACACCTTC	CATSRDEDGYTF
TRBJ2-7	NA	TRBV6-5	TRBD1	TGTGCCAGCAGGGCGGGGACAGGGGGCTTATACGAGCAGTACTTC	CASRAGTGGLYEQYF
TRBJ1-5	NA	TRBV18	NA	TGTGCCAGCTCACGCGGGAATCAGCCCCAGCATTTT	CASSRGNQPQHF
TRBJ1-4	NA	TRBV10-2	TRBD1	TGCGCCAGCAGGGAAACAGGGGGCAAGGATGAAAAACTGTTTTTT	CASRETGGKDEKLFF
TRBJ1-1	NA	TRBV6-5	NA	TGTGCCAGCAGTTATTACATGAACACTGAAGCTTTCTTT	CASSYYMNTEAFF
TRBJ2-3	NA	TRBV7-3	NA	TGTGCCAGCAGCCCCAGTGTGGGGCCAGATACGCAGTATTTT	CASSPSVGPDTQYF
TRBJ2-7	few	TRBV18	NA	TGTGCCAGCTCACCCGCGGACCTTTACGAGCAGTACTTC	CASSPADLYEQYF
TRBJ1-5	NA	TRBV6-1	NA	TGTGCCAGCAGTGAAATCCGGGGGCAAGGGCAGCCCCAGCATTTT	CASSEIRGQGQPQHF
TRBJ1-2	NA	TRBV5-6	NA	TGTGCCAGCAGCTTGGAGGGAGGTGGTCTACAGGGCTACACCTTC	CASSLEGGGLQGYTF
TRBJ1-4	NA	TRBV27	TRBD1	TGTGCCAGCAGGGACAAATTATCCAGGGGGGCGAATGAAAAACTGTTTTTT	CASRDKLSRGANEKLFF
TRBJ2-6	NA	TRBV28	NA	TGTGCCAGCAGAACGGACAGGCTGCCGCAGGGGGGGCGTTCTGGGGCCAACGTCCTGACTTTC	CASRTDRLPQGGRSGANVLTF
TRBJ1-5	NA	TRBV30	NA	TGTGCCTGGAGTCTATACCCTGATCAGCCCCAGCATTTT	CAWSLYPDQPQHF
TRBJ1-5	NA	TRBV29-1	TRBD1	TGCAGCGTCATTACGGGGACAGGAGGTCAGCCCCAGCATTTT	CSVITGTGGQPQHF
TRBJ2-2	once	TRBV5-1	TRBD2	TGCGCCAGCAGCCGAAGGACTAGCGGGGGGGCCAACACCGGGGAGCTGTTTTTT	CASSRRTSGGANTGELFF
TRBJ1-1	NA	TRBV19	NA	TGTGCCAGCCGGTCGGGGGCCAGCATGAACACTGAAGCTTTCTTT	CASRSGASMNTEAFF
TRBJ2-7	NA	TRBV6-5	NA	TGTGCCAGCAGTTACGCAGGTGTGGGGGGCTCCTACGAGCAGTACTTC	CASSYAGVGGSYEQYF
TRBJ2-3	few	TRBV5-6	NA	TGTGCCAGCAGCTTGTCAAGGGAGACAGATACGCAGTATTTT	CASSLSRETDTQYF
TRBJ2-1	NA	TRBV11-1	TRBD1	TGTGCCAGCAGCCGGGACAGCCGATTTGAAGATGAGCAGTTCTTC	CASSRDSRFEDEQFF
TRBJ1-1	NA	TRBV29-1	TRBD1	TGCAGCCTTGGACAGGGGGCTGATGAAGCTTTCTTT	CSLGQGADEAFF
TRBJ2-3	NA	TRBV29-1	TRBD2	TGCAGCTCCACGGCGGGGGGGCGGGTAGATACGCAGTATTTT	CSSTAGGRVDTQYF
TRBJ2-7	NA	TRBV7-8	TRBD2	TGTGCCAGCAGCCGAGGCGGGCGGGGGGTCTCCTACGAGCAGTACTTC	CASSRGGRGVSYEQYF